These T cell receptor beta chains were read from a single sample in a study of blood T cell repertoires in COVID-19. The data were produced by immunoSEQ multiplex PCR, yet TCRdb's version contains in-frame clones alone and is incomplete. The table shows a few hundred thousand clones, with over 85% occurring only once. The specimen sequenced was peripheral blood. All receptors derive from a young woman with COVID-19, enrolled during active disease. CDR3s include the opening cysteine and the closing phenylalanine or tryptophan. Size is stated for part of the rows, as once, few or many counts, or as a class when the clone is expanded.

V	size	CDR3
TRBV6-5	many	CASLKGQGAGVAFF
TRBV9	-	CASSVVSFGSGETQYF
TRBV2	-	CASIGSTNYGYTF
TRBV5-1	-	CASSSGQSSYNEQFF
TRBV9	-	CASSVSGGLETQYF
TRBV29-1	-	CSCIQGDTEAFF
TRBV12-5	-	CASGLSAGGIAEAFF
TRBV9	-	CASSVRDRHSYNSPLHF
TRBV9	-	CASSVGQGAEQFF
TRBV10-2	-	CASRGSGGSNEQFF
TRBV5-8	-	CASSAGNSAGNTIYF